This T cell receptor (beta chain) was sequenced for a study of blood T cell repertoires in COVID-19. In the case of this clone: A junction boundary mismatches the germline segment, possibly from a read error.

Only in-frame clones appear in the TCRdb table, and some are missing; sequencing was by immunoSEQ multiplex PCR. Of 150,000 to 200,000 clones detected, 88% appear once; the ten largest clones hold roughly 8.9%. The TCR was taken from a woman in her late teens or twenties who had recovered from COVID-19. Sequenced sample: PBMCs or T cells enriched from blood (not recorded which).

DNA of the CDR3: TGTGCCAGCAGTTTAGACAGGGAACGTTTT. Translation gives CASSLDRERF. The V and J genes are TRBV12-3 or TRBV12-4 and TRBJ1-3, with a possible D match to TRBD1 (6 bases). The CDR3 runs to 10 residues.